These 9 T cell receptor beta chains came from one sample sequenced in a study of cytomegalovirus exposure and HLA in healthy donors. With 60 Vbeta and 13 Jbeta primers, the PCR was carried out. The assay was immunoSEQ multiplex PCR, and TCRdb's table has in-frame clones only and misses some. Its listing shows around 150,000 clones. Sequencing was performed on PBMCs. The receptors were gathered from a man aged 35-49 years in good health and CMV-seronegative.

The chain recombines TRBV5-5 with TRBJ1-2; D may be TRBD1 (6 bases). The CDR3 has 13 amino acids. The ends were cut back, 0 bases at V and 8 bases at J, with 11 bases in the middle. CDR1 is SGHKS and CDR2 is YYEKEE in the germline V gene (reference sequence). CDR3 region: CASSLARGRGYTF. As DNA, the CDR3 is TGTGCCAGCAGCTTGGCCAGGGGAAGGGGCTACACCTTC.

This chain connects TRBV6-1 to TRBJ1-3; D ambiguous. Trimming took 10 bases from V and 0 from J, leaving 13 bases between them. There are 14 residues in the CDR3. Germline loops: CDR1 MNHNS, CDR2 SASEGT. In nucleotides, the CDR3 is TGTGCCATCTGGAGGAGACCCTCTGGAAACACCATATATTTT. Protein: CAIWRRPSGNTIYF.

The genes are TRBV5-6 and TRBJ2-1; maybe TRBD1 (6 bases). Germline CDR1 reads SGHDT; CDR2 reads YYEEEE. V was trimmed by 3 bases and J by 9 bases, leaving 13 bases between them. The CDR3 extends over 13 amino acids. CDR3 protein: CASSSGALGEQFF. In DNA, the CDR3 is TGTGCCAGCAGCTCAGGGGCCCTTGGTGAGCAGTTCTTC.

The chain is built from TRBV6-6 and TRBJ2-7; 7 nucleotides agree with TRBD1. The J segment lost 6 bases and the V segment lost 8 bases, leaving 7 bases of the junction unmatched. Germline V gene lookup returns CDR1 MNHNY and CDR2 SVGAGI (reference sequence). This CDR3 is 12 amino acids long. CDR3 sequence reads: CASGTGAREQYF. The CDR3, as DNA: TGTGCCAGCGGCACAGGGGCCCGCGAGCAGTACTTC.

This chain uses TRBV7-6 with TRBJ2-1; D might be TRBD1 (6 bases). CDR3 size: 14 residues. The V end was cut by 0 bases, the J end by 9 bases, with 12 bases between. Germline lookup yields CDR1 SGHVS and CDR2 FNYEAQ. CDR3 sequence reads: CASSLANRVAEQFF. In DNA form, the CDR3 reads TGTGCCAGCAGCTTAGCCAACAGGGTGGCTGAGCAGTTCTTC.

V and J are TRBV7-9 and TRBJ2-2, with D possibly matching TRBD2 (6 bases). The CDR3 sequence is 13 residues long. CDR1 SEHNR and CDR2 FQNEAQ come from the germline V gene (reference sequence). V dropped 6 bases and J dropped 6 bases, with 11 bases sitting between them. CDR3: CASRRGASGELFF. Written as DNA, the CDR3 is TGTGCCAGCAGGCGGGGTGCGTCCGGGGAGCTGTTTTTT.

The rearrangement links TRBV4-2 to TRBJ2-6; possible D gene TRBD2, 6 bases. CDR1 and CDR2 (germline): LGHNA, YNFKEQ. There are 16 residues in the CDR3. V lost 4 bases and J 2 bases, leaving 12 bases between the germline ends. CDR3 nucleotides: TGTGCCAGCAGCCGCGAAGGGGAGGCTGGGGCCAACGTCCTGACTTTC. Translating it yields CASSREGEAGANVLTF.

The rearrangement links TRBV18 to TRBJ1-5; 10 bases match TRBD1. Germline trimming cut 3 bases from V and 10 bases from J; bases unmatched to any gene: 6. CDR3 length: 14 residues. The germline V gene encodes CDR1 KGHSH and CDR2 LQKENI. The CDR3 sequence: CASSPGTGENPQHF. The CDR3 DNA is TGTGCCAGCTCACCCGGGACAGGGGAAAACCCCCAGCATTTT.

The chain carries TRBV2 and TRBJ1-5; TRBD1 matches at 7 bases. The CDR3 has 14 residues. V was pared by 7 bases and J by 4 bases, with 7 bases of the junction left unmatched. The germline CDR1 and CDR2 sequences are SNHLY and FYNNEI. In DNA, the CDR3 is TGTGCCAGCACACCGGGACAGCCAAATCAGCCCCAGCATTTT. Translating it yields CASTPGQPNQPQHF.